The present T cell receptor beta chain was sequenced within a study of T cell responses to AZD1222 COVID-19 vaccine. General study findings and limits: Clonal diversity may have been underestimated in mostly white British donors.

The protocol was immunoSEQ multiplex PCR, while the TCRdb copy is restricted to in-frame clones and leaves out a portion. This table holds 170,000 or so clones, 90% found once. As concerns this clone: The antigen remains undetermined.

CDR1 and CDR2 (germline): WNHNN, SYGVQD (reference sequence). V gave up 0 bases and J gave up 0 bases, with 11 bases separating them. The CDR3 totals 16 residues. This specimen consisted of peripheral blood, obtained on day 0 of AZD1222 vaccination. V usage is TRBV10-1 and J usage is TRBJ1-1, with D unresolved. This TCR was recovered from an adult in good health. The CDR3 here is CASSESTRSLNTEAFF. Written as DNA, the CDR3 is TGCGCCAGCAGTGAGTCGACCAGAAGCTTGAACACTGAAGCTTTCTTT.